What follows are 25 T cell receptor beta chains derived from one specimen sequenced in a study of control samples from healthy donors and cancer patients. Here immunoSEQ multiplex PCR was the method, and the copy in TCRdb shows in-frame clones only, minus some. The data contain 150,000 to 200,000 clones, around 90% of them singletons. Sequencing input: blood. The receptor source for this set is a woman aged 50 to 60 in good health.

V gene TRBV9 combines with J gene TRBJ1-6; D is possibly TRBD1 (6 bases). The CDR3 is 16 residues long. The germline V and J ends were trimmed by 7 bases and 13 bases, with 27 bases remaining between them. The germline gives CDR1 SGDLS, CDR2 YYNGEE. CDR3 coding DNA: TGTGCCAGCGATGAAGAGGGGGTGGCAGGGCTTCTCCCCCTCCACTTT. Translated, it gives CASDEEGVAGLLPLHF.

The chain couples TRBV4-2 to TRBJ2-1; D not certain. This CDR3 contains 14 residues. Trimming stripped 0 bases from V and 4 bases from J, with 7 bases between. CDR1 is LGHNA, CDR2 YNFKEQ, per germline. This CDR3 is CASSQDPEYNEQFF. The CDR3 nucleotides read TGTGCCAGCAGCCAAGATCCAGAGTACAATGAGCAGTTCTTC.

The chain has TRBV6-2 or TRBV6-3 and TRBJ2-3; 8 nucleotides align to TRBD2. CDR3 size: 18 residues. Germline V gives CDR1 MNHEY, CDR2 SVGEGT. After removal of 0 bases from V and 6 bases from J, the junction contained 14 bases not matched to a gene. CDR3 DNA: TGTGCCAGCAGTTACTCCCCCCTCGTAGCGGGGTCGCGGGATACGCAGTATTTT. It specifies CASSYSPLVAGSRDTQYF.

The chain is built from TRBV19 and TRBJ2-2, with 11 bases fitting TRBD1. CDR1 and CDR2 from the germline V gene are LNHDA and SQIVND (reference sequence). The CDR3 length is 14 residues. With 9 bases clipped from V and 5 bases from J, the junction kept 5 bases outside the gene matches. CDR3 amino acids: CASRDRGYTGELFF. As DNA, the CDR3 is TGTGCCAGCAGGGACAGGGGGTATACCGGGGAGCTGTTTTTT. Supplemented by reference TRBV19 and TRBJ2-2, the full variable domain reads DGGITQSPKYLFRKEGQNVTLSCEQNLNHDAMYWYRQDPGQGLRLIYYSQIVNDFQKGDIAEGYSVSREKKESFPLTVTSAQKNPTAFYLCASRDRGYTGELFFGEGSRLTVL.

V usage is TRBV4-3 and J usage is TRBJ1-6; D might be TRBD1 (5 bases). Germline V gene lookup returns CDR1 LGHNA and CDR2 YSLEER. This CDR3 contains 18 residues. Trimming took 0 bases from V and 0 from J, leaving 12 bases between them. CDR3 loop: CASSQDVIGGSYNSPLHF. The DNA of the CDR3 is TGCGCCAGCAGCCAAGATGTTATCGGGGGCTCCTATAATTCACCCCTCCACTTT.

Concerning this clone: A read error may account for a junction end that differs from germline. CDR3 region: CASSLALSAGGHNEQFF. The CDR3 region has the DNA TGTGCTAGCAGCTTAGCGCTTTCAGCGGGAGGCCACAATGAGCAGTTCTTC. This chain uses TRBV7-7 with TRBJ2-1; 9 bases line up with TRBD2. This CDR3 contains 17 residues. CDR1 and CDR2 from the germline V gene are SSHAT and FNYEAQ (reference sequence).

This rearrangement joins TRBV9 to TRBJ2-7; D uncertain. Germline assignment: CDR1 SGDLS and CDR2 YYNGEE. This CDR3 region has 15 residues. V was shortened by 4 bases and J by 6 bases, with 20 bases between the two germline ends. As DNA, the CDR3 is TGTGCCAGCAGCCCCCAAGATCTGCGCACTGGCGAGCAGTACTTC. The encoded protein is CASSPQDLRTGEQYF.

V gene TRBV7-2 combines with J gene TRBJ1-1, with 10 bases identical to TRBD1. J was trimmed by 6 bases and V by 3 bases; bases with no gene match: 7. Germline loops: CDR1 SGHTA, CDR2 FQGNSA. CDR3 size: 15 residues. This CDR3 is CASSFLTGGPAEAFF. DNA of the CDR3: TGTGCCAGCAGCTTCCTGACAGGGGGCCCCGCTGAAGCTTTCTTT.

The rearrangement links TRBV30 to TRBJ1-2; 8 nucleotides align to TRBD1. Germline V gene data show CDR1 as GTSNPN and CDR2 as SVGIG (reference sequence). The CDR3 runs 14 residues. The V segment lost 0 bases and the J segment 4 bases; nucleotides outside the gene matches: 4. CDR3 nucleotide sequence: TGTGCCTGGAGTGTACCCGACAGGGGCTATGGCTACACCTTC. Protein: CAWSVPDRGYGYTF.

CDR3 residues: CASSVGWGGNQPQHF. Written as DNA, the CDR3 is TGTGCCAGCAGCGTAGGCTGGGGGGGCAATCAGCCCCAGCATTTT. This sequence joins TRBV9 and TRBJ1-5, with TRBD1 as a possible D gene (5 bases). In germline, CDR1 is SGDLS, CDR2 YYNGEE. Deletions cut 0 bases from V and 2 bases from J, with 9 bases between. The CDR3 covers 15 residues.

The chain has TRBV12-3 or TRBV12-4 and TRBJ1-3; D is unresolved. Between the trimmed V and J ends, which lost 6 bases and 5 bases, there was a span of 5 bases. The CDR3 contains 11 residues. CDR3 residues: CASSQRNTIYF. CDR3 sequence (DNA): TGTGCCAGCAGCCAAAGAAACACCATATATTTT.

The chain combines TRBV18 with TRBJ1-1, with D perhaps matching TRBD1 (6 bases). This CDR3 has 14 residues. The ends were cut back, 5 bases at V and 4 bases at J, with 14 bases in the middle. The germline CDR1 and CDR2 sequences are KGHSH and LQKENI. The CDR3 coding sequence is TGTGCCAGCTCAAGAGAGGGGGTGGCCACTGAAGCTTTCTTT. This sequence encodes CASSREGVATEAFF.

The genes are TRBV3-1 (or the pseudogene TRBV3-2) and TRBJ2-7, with D perhaps TRBD1 or TRBD2 (5 bases each). Germline V gene sequence: CDR1 LGHDT, CDR2 YNNKEL (reference sequence). The CDR3 consists of 12 residues. Trimming removed 6 bases from V and 6 bases from J, with 12 bases in between. The CDR3, as DNA: TGTGCCAGCAGATCGCTGGGACGCGAGCAGTACTTC. It yields the protein CASRSLGREQYF.

The rearrangement links TRBV6-2 or TRBV6-3 to TRBJ1-2; no definite D call. Trimming pared 2 bases from V and 11 bases from J, leaving 12 bases between. CDR1 MNHEY and CDR2 SVGEGT come from the germline V gene. The CDR3 has 12 residues. In DNA form, the CDR3 reads TGTGCCAGCAGTTACCGTCGAGATTATTACACCTTC. Translated, it gives CASSYRRDYYTF.

J is TRBJ1-1 and V is TRBV19; TRBD1 matches 9 bases. The germline V gene encodes CDR1 LNHDA and CDR2 SQIVND (reference sequence). V was clipped by 4 bases and J by 5 bases; unmatched bases: 5. The CDR3 loop spans 14 amino acids. The CDR3 bases are TGTGCCAGTAGTAGTAGGGACAGGGTAACTGAAGCTTTCTTT. Its translation: CASSSRDRVTEAFF.

The rearrangement joins TRBV10-1 to TRBJ2-6, with D possibly being TRBD1 (6 bases). This CDR3 spans 18 amino acids. Deletions cut 7 bases from V and 0 bases from J, with 19 bases between. From germline, CDR1 is WNHNN and CDR2 SYGVQD (reference sequence). CDR3 amino acids: CASNTKTGPPSGANVLTF. The CDR3 DNA is TGCGCCAGCAACACTAAGACAGGCCCTCCCTCTGGGGCCAACGTCCTGACTTTC.

This chain connects TRBV4-1 to TRBJ2-7, with TRBD1 matching over 8 bases. V lost 1 base and J lost 3; bases outside the gene matches: 5. The CDR3 extends over 15 amino acids. The germline V gene has CDR1 MGHRA and CDR2 YSYEKL. CDR3 nucleotides: TGCGCCAGCAGCCAAGCAGGGGGCTGGCTCTACGAGCAGTACTTC. Encoded protein: CASSQAGGWLYEQYF.

The rearrangement joins TRBV5-1 to TRBJ1-4; D uncertain. The V and J ends lost 2 bases and 8 bases respectively, with 16 bases between them. CDR1 SGHRS and CDR2 YFSETQ come from the germline V gene. The CDR3 has 15 residues. Here the CDR3 reads CASSLDPQSREKLFF. CDR3 nucleotides: TGCGCCAGCAGCTTAGATCCACAGAGTAGGGAAAAACTGTTTTTT. Looking up the rest from reference TRBV5-1 and TRBJ1-4 gives the full variable domain: KAGVTQTPRYLIKTRGQQVTLSCSPISGHRSVSWYQQTPGQGLQFLFEYFSETQRNKGNFPGRFSGRQFSNSRSEMNVSTLELGDSALYLCASSLDPQSREKLFFGSGTQLSVL.

Only a few counts were recorded for this clone. The V and J genes are TRBV4-3 and TRBJ1-3; D is uncertain. Trimming removed 0 bases at V and 4 bases at J, with 7 bases between. This CDR3 has 14 residues. CDR1 and CDR2 (germline): LGHNA, YSLEER. CDR3 nucleotide sequence: TGCGCCAGCAGCCAAGAGGGTCCGGGAAACACCATATATTTT. Translating gives CASSQEGPGNTIYF.

The chain links TRBV6-5 to TRBJ2-7; weak D call: TRBD2 (6 bases). The CDR3 has 14 amino acids. V lost 6 bases, J lost 2 bases, and 14 bases lay in between. Germline V gene data show CDR1 as MNHEY and CDR2 as SVGAGI. The CDR3 sequence is CASRHRGLTYEQYF. As DNA, the CDR3 is TGTGCCAGCAGGCACCGGGGACTCACCTACGAGCAGTACTTC.

The chain employs TRBV9 and TRBJ1-4; no firm D call. V dropped 0 bases and J dropped 6 bases, with 12 bases sitting between them. There are 15 residues in the CDR3. The germline V gene has CDR1 SGDLS and CDR2 YYNGEE. In DNA, the CDR3 is TGTGCCAGCAGCGTAGCTCACCGGTCCGATGAAAAACTGTTTTTT. It yields the protein CASSVAHRSDEKLFF.

The chain combines TRBV19 with TRBJ1-2; possible D gene TRBD1, 6 bases. The CDR3 length is 14 residues. Germline CDR1 reads LNHDA; CDR2 reads SQIVND (reference sequence). Between the trimmed V and J ends, which lost 4 bases and 8 bases, there was a span of 17 bases. The CDR3 here is CASSTSRRGGGYTF. The DNA of the CDR3 is TGTGCCAGTAGTACATCTCGGAGGGGGGGCGGCTACACCTTC.

This clone was seen a few times. The J gene is TRBJ1-2, the V gene TRBV4-3; D is undetermined. Germline CDR1 and CDR2: LGHNA and YSLEER. This CDR3 has 13 amino acids. The V end lost 1 base, the J end lost 0 bases, and 3 bases lay between the germline ends. For the CDR3, the DNA is TGCGCCAGCAGCCAAGGTCCTAACTATGGCTACACCTTC. It yields the protein CASSQGPNYGYTF.

This sequence joins TRBV15 and TRBJ1-1; no definite D call. Germline values: CDR1 LNHNV, CDR2 YYDKDF (reference sequence). The CDR3 sequence is 17 residues long. Deletions cut 4 bases from V and 0 bases from J, with 18 bases between. The CDR3 sequence: CATSITGRTAMNTEAFF. CDR3 in DNA: TGTGCCACCAGCATCACGGGGAGAACGGCAATGAACACTGAAGCTTTCTTT.

The J gene is TRBJ1-4, the V gene TRBV3-1 (or the pseudogene TRBV3-2), with TRBD1 matching 8 bases. The CDR3 runs 14 residues. The germline V gene has CDR1 LGHDT and CDR2 YNNKEL (reference sequence). Trimming removed 6 bases from V and 5 bases from J; junction bases left unmatched: 5. The CDR3 protein is CASSFWDRNEKLFF. Written as DNA, the CDR3 is TGTGCCAGCAGTTTTTGGGACAGGAATGAAAAACTGTTTTTT.